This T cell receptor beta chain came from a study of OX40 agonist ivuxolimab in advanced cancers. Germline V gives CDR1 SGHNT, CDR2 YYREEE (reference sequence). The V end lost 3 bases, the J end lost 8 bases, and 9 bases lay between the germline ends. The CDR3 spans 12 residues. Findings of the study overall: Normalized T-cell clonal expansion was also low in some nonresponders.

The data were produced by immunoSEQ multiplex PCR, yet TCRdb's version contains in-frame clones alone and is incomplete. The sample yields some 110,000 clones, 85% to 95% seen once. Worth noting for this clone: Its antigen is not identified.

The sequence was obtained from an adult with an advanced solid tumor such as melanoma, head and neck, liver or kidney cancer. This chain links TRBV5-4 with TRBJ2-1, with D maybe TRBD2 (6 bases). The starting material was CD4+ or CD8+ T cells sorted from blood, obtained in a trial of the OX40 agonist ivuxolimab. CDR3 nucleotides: TGTGCCAGCAGCTCGCCGGGAGATGAGCAGTTCTTC. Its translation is CASSSPGDEQFF.